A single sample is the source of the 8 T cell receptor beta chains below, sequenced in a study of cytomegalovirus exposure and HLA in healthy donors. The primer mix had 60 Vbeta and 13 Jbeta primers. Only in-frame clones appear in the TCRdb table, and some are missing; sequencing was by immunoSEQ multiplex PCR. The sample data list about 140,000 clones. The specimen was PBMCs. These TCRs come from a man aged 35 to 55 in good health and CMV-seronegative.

The CDR3 is CASRSGQRNSPLHF. In DNA, the CDR3 is TGTGCCAGCAGATCCGGACAGCGAAATTCACCCCTCCACTTT. The chain employs TRBV5-6 and TRBJ1-6; D may be TRBD1 (6 bases). CDR3 length equals 14 residues. Trimming took off 5 bases at V and 7 bases at J, with 13 bases between the two ends. Germline-derived CDR1 and CDR2 are SGHDT and YYEEEE.

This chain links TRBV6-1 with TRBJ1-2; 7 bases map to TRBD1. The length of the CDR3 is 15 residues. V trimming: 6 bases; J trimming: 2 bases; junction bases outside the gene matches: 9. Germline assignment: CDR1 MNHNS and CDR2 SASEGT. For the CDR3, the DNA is TGTGCCAGCAGGGACAGGAGATTGGTAAACTATGGCTACACCTTC. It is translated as CASRDRRLVNYGYTF.

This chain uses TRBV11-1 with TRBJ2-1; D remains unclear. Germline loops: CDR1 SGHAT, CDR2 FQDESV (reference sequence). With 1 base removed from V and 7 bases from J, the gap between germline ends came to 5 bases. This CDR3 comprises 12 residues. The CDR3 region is CASSLDPNEQFF. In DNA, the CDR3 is TGTGCCAGCAGCTTAGATCCGAATGAGCAGTTCTTC.

The CDR3 nucleotides are TGTGCCAGCAGTTACTCGTTGCGGGATTCACCCCTCCACTTT. It specifies CASSYSLRDSPLHF. The V and J genes are TRBV6-6 and TRBJ1-6, with no clear D. Germline V gene data show CDR1 as MNHNY and CDR2 as SVGAGI (reference sequence). V was pared by 0 bases and J by 8 bases, with 8 bases between. This CDR3 has 14 amino acids.

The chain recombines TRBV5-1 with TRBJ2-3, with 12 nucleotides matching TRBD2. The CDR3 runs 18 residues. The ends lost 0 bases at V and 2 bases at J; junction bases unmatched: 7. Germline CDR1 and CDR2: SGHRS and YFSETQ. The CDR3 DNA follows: TGCGCCAGCAGCTTGGCCCGGACTAGCGGGGAGCTCACAGATACGCAGTATTTT. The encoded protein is CASSLARTSGELTDTQYF.

CDR3 region: CASSLTRTSGARPYEQYF. CDR3 in DNA: TGTGCCAGCAGCTTAACTAGGACTAGCGGGGCGAGGCCCTACGAGCAGTACTTC. V and J are TRBV7-2 and TRBJ2-7; 12 nucleotides line up with TRBD2. This CDR3 has 18 amino acids. J gave up 2 bases and V 2 bases, and 10 bases lay outside the gene matches. The germline V gene has CDR1 SGHTA and CDR2 FQGNSA.

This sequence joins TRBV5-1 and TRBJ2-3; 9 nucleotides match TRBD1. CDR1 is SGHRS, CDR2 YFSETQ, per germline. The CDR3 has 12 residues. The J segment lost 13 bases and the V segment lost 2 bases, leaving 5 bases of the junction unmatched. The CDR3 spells CASSLPGQGKYF. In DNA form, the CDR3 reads TGCGCCAGCAGCTTACCGGGACAGGGAAAGTATTTT.

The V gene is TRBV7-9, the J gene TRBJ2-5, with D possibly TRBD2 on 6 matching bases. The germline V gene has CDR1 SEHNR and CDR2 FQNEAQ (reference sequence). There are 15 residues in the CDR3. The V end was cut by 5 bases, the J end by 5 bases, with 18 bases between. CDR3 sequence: CASSQVGGSRETQYF. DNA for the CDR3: TGTGCCAGCAGCCAGGTCGGGGGTTCTCGGGAGACCCAGTACTTC.